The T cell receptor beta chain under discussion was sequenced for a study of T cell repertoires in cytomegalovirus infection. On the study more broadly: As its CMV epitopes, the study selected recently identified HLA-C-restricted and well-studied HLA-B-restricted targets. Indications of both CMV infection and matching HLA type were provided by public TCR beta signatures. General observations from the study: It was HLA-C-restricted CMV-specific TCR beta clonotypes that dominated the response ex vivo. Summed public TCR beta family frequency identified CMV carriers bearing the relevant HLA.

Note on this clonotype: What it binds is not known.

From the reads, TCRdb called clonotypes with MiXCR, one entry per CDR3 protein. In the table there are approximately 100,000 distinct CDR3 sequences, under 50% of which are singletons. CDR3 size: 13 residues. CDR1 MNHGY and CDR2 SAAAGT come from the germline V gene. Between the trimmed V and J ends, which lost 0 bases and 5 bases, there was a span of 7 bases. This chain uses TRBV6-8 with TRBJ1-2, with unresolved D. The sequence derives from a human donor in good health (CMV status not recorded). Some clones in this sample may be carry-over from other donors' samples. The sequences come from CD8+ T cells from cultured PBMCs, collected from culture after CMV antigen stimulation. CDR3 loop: CASSYSSFYGYTF. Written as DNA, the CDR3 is TGTGCCAGCAGTTACTCGAGTTTTTATGGCTACACCTTC.